Shown below are 12 T cell receptor beta chains from a single sample sequenced in a study of neurological immune-mediated disorders (dated by TCRdb to about 2019). Receptors were amplified or captured by 5' RACE. Data came from an Illumina HiSeq 2500. TCRdb passed the public sequencing reads through fastp at Q25 and MiXCR, retaining productive beta sequences. When rows share a CDR3 protein, they turn into one entry using the most common DNA and genes. Here the sample has about 50,000 distinct CDR3 sequences; 16% occur a single time. 3.5% to 4.5% of the sample rests with the top ten. Sequenced material: PBMCs. Receptors originate from a man in his sixties in good health.

The genes are TRBV29-1 and TRBJ2-5, with 13 positions matching TRBD2. CDR1 and CDR2 (germline): SQVTM, ANQGSEA. The J segment lost 9 bases and the V segment lost 0 bases, leaving 7 bases of the junction unmatched. This CDR3 is built from 15 residues. CDR3 in amino acids: CSVEDRGTSGTAQYF. The DNA for the CDR3 is TGCAGCGTTGAAGATCGGGGGACTAGCGGGACCGCCCAGTACTTC.

This clonotype was counted ten times or more. This sequence joins TRBV6-2 or TRBV6-3 and TRBJ1-1; TRBD1 agrees at 8 bases. V shed 0 bases, J shed 10 bases, and the junction held 16 bases outside the gene matches. The CDR3 sequence is 17 residues long. Germline loops: CDR1 MNHEY, CDR2 SVGEGT. CDR3: CASSYSRPRTGLASAFF. The CDR3 region has the DNA TGTGCCAGCAGTTACTCGAGGCCCAGGACAGGGCTGGCTTCAGCTTTCTTT.

This clonotype occurred many times. This chain connects TRBV29-1 to TRBJ2-3, with 15 bases fitting TRBD2. This CDR3 region has 15 residues. With 0 bases clipped from V and 6 bases from J, the junction kept 1 base outside the gene matches. Germline CDR1 reads SQVTM; CDR2 reads ANQGSEA. The DNA for the CDR3 is TGCAGCGTTGAAGATGGGACTAGCGGGAGGGATACGCAGTATTTT. Translation: CSVEDGTSGRDTQYF.

This clonotype was observed at least ten times. The J gene is TRBJ1-1, the V gene TRBV12-3 or TRBV12-4, with D uncertain. The CDR3 sequence is 15 residues long. This CDR3 reads CASRGVGATNTEAFF. The CDR3 coding sequence is TGTGCTTCCCGCGGAGTGGGAGCTACGAACACTGAAGCTTTCTTT.

The sample holds many counts of this clonotype. The genes are TRBV7-8 and TRBJ2-2; 12 nucleotides agree with TRBD2. This CDR3 comprises 16 residues. Looked up from germline, CDR1 is SGHVS and CDR2 is FQNEAQ. V shed 6 bases, J shed 3 bases, and the junction held 5 bases outside the gene matches. Written as DNA, the CDR3 is TGTGCCAGCAGACCGCTAGCGGGAGGGGACACCGGGGAGCTGTTTTTT. Its translation: CASRPLAGGDTGELFF.

This clonotype was found a few times. This sequence joins TRBV11-2 and TRBJ1-2, with D possibly TRBD1 on 6 matching bases. V lost 1 base and J lost 5, with 8 bases in between. CDR1 is SGHAT and CDR2 is FQNNGV in the germline V gene. The CDR3 sequence is 13 residues long. The CDR3 spells CASSLGTAYGYTF. The CDR3 DNA follows: TGTGCCAGCAGCTTAGGGACAGCATATGGCTACACCTTC.

This clonotype was detected ten times or more. The CDR3 sequence: CASSRDNQFNQPQHF. Written as DNA, the CDR3 is TGTGCCAGCAGCCGGGACAACCAATTCAATCAGCCCCAGCATTTT. V gene TRBV6-2 or TRBV6-3 combines with J gene TRBJ1-5, with D tentatively TRBD1 (6 bases). Germline CDR1 and CDR2: MNHEY and SVGEGT. V was shortened by 6 bases and J by 3 bases, with 15 bases between the two germline ends. The CDR3 consists of 15 residues.

This clonotype was counted many times. CDR3 nucleotides: TGCGCCAGCAGCTTGGACATATCGAACACCGGGGAGCTGTTTTTT. Protein: CASSLDISNTGELFF. The gene calls are TRBV5-1 and TRBJ2-2; D not certain. Germline-derived CDR1 and CDR2 are SGHRS and YFSETQ. V lost 0 bases and J 0 bases, leaving 6 bases between the germline ends. CDR3 length: 15 amino acids. The full variable domain, rest sourced from reference TRBV5-1 and TRBJ2-2, is KAGVTQTPRYLIKTRGQQVTLSCSPISGHRSVSWYQQTPGQGLQFLFEYFSETQRNKGNFPGRFSGRQFSNSRSEMNVSTLELGDSALYLCASSLDISNTGELFFGEGSRLTVL.

This clonotype came up many times. The genes are TRBV20-1 and TRBJ2-5; D ambiguous. Germline lookup yields CDR1 DFQATT and CDR2 SNEGSKA (reference sequence). The V and J ends lost 6 bases and 5 bases respectively, with 7 bases between them. The CDR3 consists of 10 residues. CDR3 nucleotides: TGCAGTGCCCCTCGGGAGACCCAGTACTTC. Residues: CSAPRETQYF.

There are many counts of this clonotype. The chain combines TRBV20-1 with TRBJ1-2; TRBD1 aligns across 7 bases. The CDR3 loop spans 13 amino acids. The germline V gene has CDR1 DFQATT and CDR2 SNEGSKA (reference sequence). The ends lost 7 bases at V and 6 bases at J; junction bases unmatched: 11. The CDR3 region is CSVKQPQGDGYTF. As DNA, the CDR3 is TGCAGTGTCAAACAACCCCAGGGGGATGGCTACACCTTC.

This clonotype occurred many times. The rearrangement joins TRBV5-1 to TRBJ2-3; 7 bases line up with TRBD2. From germline, CDR1 is SGHRS and CDR2 YFSETQ. CDR3 size: 15 residues. The V gene end was trimmed by 1 base and the J gene end by 3 bases; junction bases not matched to a gene: 5. Here the CDR3 reads CASSLPLAETDTQYF. The CDR3 nucleotides read TGCGCCAGCAGCTTGCCGCTAGCGGAGACAGATACGCAGTATTTT.

This clonotype showed up many times. This rearrangement joins TRBV7-2 to TRBJ2-4, with D possibly TRBD2 on 5 matching bases. This CDR3 is built from 14 residues. V shed 5 bases and J shed 3 bases, with 11 bases lying between them. CDR1 is SGHTA, CDR2 FQGNSA, per germline. Written as DNA, the CDR3 is TGTGCCAGCAGCCTGGGGAGAAGCAAAAACATTCAGTACTTC. Encoded protein: CASSLGRSKNIQYF.